This T cell receptor (beta chain) was profiled in a study of human T cells and chemical hapten exposure. Overall study context: There were per-sample TCR yield variations, arising mainly from small pooled library volume differences.

The V and J ends lost 0 bases and 2 bases respectively, with 7 bases between them. CDR1 and CDR2 from the germline V gene are SGHRS and YFSETQ. This CDR3 is 14 amino acids long. Time point defined: patch test 1, 2 weeks after DPC sensitization. Sample treatment: therapeutic diphenylcyclopropenone sensitization with weekly scalp DPC. As to this clonotype: What it recognizes is unknown.

What the library attached to individual cDNA molecules were unique molecular identifiers. MiXCR, run by TCRdb on the RACE reads, gives a single entry per CDR3 protein. The profile shows tens of thousands of distinct CDR3 sequences, roughly a tenth of them singletons. Study-wide results and caveats: PT1 expanded TCR counts and patch test score correlated positively. Expanded TCRs grouped into significantly more large CDR3 similarity clusters than controls produced.

The TCR comes from a woman between 45 and 60 years old with alopecia areata. Some clones in this sample may be carry-over from other donors' samples. This sample comprised whole blood, obtained in connection with sensitization to the hapten diphenylcyclopropenone (DPC). The chain carries TRBV5-1 and TRBJ2-3, with D uncertain. CDR3 in DNA: TGCGCCAGCAGCTTGGCCCAGCCCACAGATACGCAGTATTTT. This translates into CASSLAQPTDTQYF.